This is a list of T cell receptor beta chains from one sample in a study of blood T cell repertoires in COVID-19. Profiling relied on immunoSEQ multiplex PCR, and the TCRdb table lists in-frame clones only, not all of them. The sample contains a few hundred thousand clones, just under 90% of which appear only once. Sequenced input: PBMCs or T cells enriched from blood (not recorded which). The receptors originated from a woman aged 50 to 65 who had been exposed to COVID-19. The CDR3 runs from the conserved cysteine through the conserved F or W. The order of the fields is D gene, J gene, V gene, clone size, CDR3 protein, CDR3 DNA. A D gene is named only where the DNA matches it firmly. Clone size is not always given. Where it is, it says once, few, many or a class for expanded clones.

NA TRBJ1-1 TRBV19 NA CASSRVRNTEAFF TGTGCCAGTAGTCGGGTCAGGAACACTGAAGCTTTCTTT
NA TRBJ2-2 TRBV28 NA CASRKTATPHLFF TGTGCCAGCCGCAAGACTGCAACTCCTCACCTGTTTTTT
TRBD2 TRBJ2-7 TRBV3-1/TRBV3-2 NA CASSPSLAGEYEQYF TGTGCCAGCAGCCCGTCCCTAGCGGGGGAGTACGAGCAGTACTTC
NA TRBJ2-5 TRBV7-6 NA CASSLALRGETQYF TGTGCCAGCAGCTTAGCGTTGCGAGGAGAGACCCAGTACTTC
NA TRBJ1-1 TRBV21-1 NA CASSGRETLGAFF TGTGCCAGCAGCGGGCGGGAAACGCTTGGTGCTTTCTTT
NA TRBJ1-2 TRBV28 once CASSLLGGRNYGYTF TGTGCCAGCAGTTTGCTGGGGGGGCGGAACTATGGCTACACCTTC
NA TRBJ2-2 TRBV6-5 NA CASSQTVTNTGELFF TGTGCCAGCAGCCAGACAGTTACGAACACCGGGGAGCTGTTTTTT
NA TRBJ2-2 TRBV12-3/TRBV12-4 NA CASTLNTGELFF TGTGCCAGCACCCTTAACACCGGGGAGCTGTTTTTT
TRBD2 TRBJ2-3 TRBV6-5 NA CASRPGGGFTDTQYF TGTGCCAGCAGACCCGGGGGGGGTTTCACAGATACGCAGTATTTT
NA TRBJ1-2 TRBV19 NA CASSMREANYGYTF TGTGCCAGTAGTATGCGTGAGGCTAACTATGGCTACACCTTC
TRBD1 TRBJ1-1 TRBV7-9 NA CASSLDRGVTEAFF TGTGCCAGCAGCTTGGACAGGGGTGTCACTGAAGCTTTCTTT
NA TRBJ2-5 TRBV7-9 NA CASSPREGIRETQYF TGTGCCAGCAGCCCACGGGAAGGGATAAGAGAGACCCAGTACTTC
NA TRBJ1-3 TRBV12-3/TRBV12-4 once CASSPLEVDTIYF TGTGCCAGCAGCCCCTTGGAGGTCGACACCATATATTTT
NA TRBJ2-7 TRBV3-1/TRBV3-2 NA CASSSTDRSSYEQYF TGTGCCAGCAGCTCTACCGACAGGAGCTCCTACGAGCAGTACTTC
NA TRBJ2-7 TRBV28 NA CASITAGTAPYEQYF TGTGCCAGCATCACGGCGGGGACCGCTCCCTACGAGCAGTACTTC
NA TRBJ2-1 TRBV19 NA CASGEAPFF TGTGCCAGCGGGGAGGCCCCGTTCTTC
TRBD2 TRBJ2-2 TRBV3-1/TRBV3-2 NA CASSPGTSGLTGELFF TGTGCCAGCAGCCCCGGGACTAGCGGGCTCACCGGGGAGCTGTTTTTT
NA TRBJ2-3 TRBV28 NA CASSPSQAVSTDTQYF TGTGCCAGCAGCCCCTCCCAAGCGGTTAGCACAGATACGCAGTATTTT
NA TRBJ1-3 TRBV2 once CASSEARGGLTGNTIYF TGTGCCAGCAGTGAAGCACGAGGAGGTTTAACTGGAAACACCATATATTTT
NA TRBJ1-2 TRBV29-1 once CSVVGGIYGYTF TGCAGCGTTGTGGGGGGTATCTATGGCTACACCTTC
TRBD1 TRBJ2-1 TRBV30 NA CAWSILQGAILF TGTGCCTGGAGTATCCTACAGGGGGCGATACTCTTC
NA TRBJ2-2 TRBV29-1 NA CSGLNTGELFF TGCTCGGGTTTGAACACCGGGGAGCTGTTTTTT
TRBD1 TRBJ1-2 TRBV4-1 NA CASSLGQGNYGYTF TGCGCCAGCAGCCTCGGACAGGGGAACTATGGCTACACCTTC
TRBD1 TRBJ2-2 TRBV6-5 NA CASSRDRVTGELFF TGTGCCAGCAGCCGGGACAGGGTCACCGGGGAGCTGTTTTTT
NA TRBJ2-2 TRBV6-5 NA CASSRRQPNTGELFF TGTGCCAGCAGTCGTCGACAGCCGAACACCGGGGAGCTGTTTTTT
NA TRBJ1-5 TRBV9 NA CASSAPYQPQHF TGTGCCAGCAGCGCCCCCTATCAGCCCCAGCATTTT
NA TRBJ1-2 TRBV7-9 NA CASSLDGGYGYTF TGTGCCAGCAGCCTAGACGGGGGCTATGGCTACACCTTC
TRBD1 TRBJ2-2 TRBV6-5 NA CASGTGQHTGELFF TGTGCCAGCGGGACAGGGCAGCACACCGGGGAGCTGTTTTTT
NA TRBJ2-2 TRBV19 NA CASSIGGNPGELFF TGTGCCAGTAGTATTGGGGGGAATCCCGGGGAGCTGTTTTTT
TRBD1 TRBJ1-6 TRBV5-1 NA CASSLGDRGNSPLHF TGCGCCAGCAGCTTGGGCGACAGGGGAAATTCACCCCTCCACTTT
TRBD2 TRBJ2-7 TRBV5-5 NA CASRTSAGGSTYEQYF TGTGCCAGCAGAACCTCAGCGGGGGGGAGTACCTACGAGCAGTACTTC
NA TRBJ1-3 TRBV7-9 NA CASQPFEGNTIYF TGTGCCAGTCAACCGTTCGAGGGAAACACCATATATTTT
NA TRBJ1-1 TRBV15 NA CATSRRGPNTEAFF TGTGCCACCAGCAGACGAGGGCCTAACACTGAAGCTTTCTTT
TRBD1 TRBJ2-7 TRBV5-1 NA CASSLQGGRSYEQYF TGCGCCAGCAGTTTACAGGGGGGACGCTCCTACGAGCAGTACTTC
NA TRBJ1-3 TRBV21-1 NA CASSKGRGRGVSGNTIYF TGTGCCAGCAGCAAAGGAAGGGGCAGGGGCGTTTCTGGAAACACCATATATTTT
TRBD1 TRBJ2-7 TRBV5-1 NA CASSLFPAGWDREVAEQYF TGCGCCAGCAGCTTGTTTCCAGCTGGATGGGACAGAGAGGTCGCCGAGCAGTACTTC
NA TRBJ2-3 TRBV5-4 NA CASSDNVGASTDTQYF TGTGCCAGCAGCGACAATGTTGGGGCATCGACAGATACGCAGTATTTT
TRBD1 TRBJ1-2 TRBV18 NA CASSLDRGPGGYTF TGTGCCAGCTCACTCGACAGGGGCCCAGGGGGCTACACCTTC
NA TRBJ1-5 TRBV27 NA CASSLQGSGRYSNQPQHF TGTGCCAGCAGTTTACAGGGCTCTGGACGTTATAGCAATCAGCCCCAGCATTTT
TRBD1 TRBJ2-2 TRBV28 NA CASSLLSIGQGHGELFF TGTGCCAGCAGTTTACTCTCCATTGGACAGGGTCACGGGGAGCTGTTTTTT
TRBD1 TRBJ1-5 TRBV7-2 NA CASSRKGAIEQPQHF TGTGCCAGCAGCAGGAAGGGGGCGATTGAACAGCCCCAGCATTTT
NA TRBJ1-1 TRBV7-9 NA CASSSRTGGTEAFF TGTGCCAGCAGCTCCAGAACGGGGGGCACTGAAGCTTTCTTT
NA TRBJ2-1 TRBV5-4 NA CASIGQGWFDEQFF TGTGCCAGCATAGGTCAGGGCTGGTTTGATGAGCAGTTCTTC
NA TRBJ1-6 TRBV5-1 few CASSATGISPLHF TGCGCCAGCAGCGCCACAGGGATTTCACCCCTCCACTTT
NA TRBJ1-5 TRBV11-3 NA CASSLVFPGRNSNQPQHF TGTGCCAGCAGCTTAGTCTTTCCAGGGCGAAATAGCAATCAGCCCCAGCATTTT
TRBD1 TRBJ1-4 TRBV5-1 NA CASSFAGGYEKLFF TGCGCCAGCAGCTTTGCAGGGGGCTATGAAAAACTGTTTTTT
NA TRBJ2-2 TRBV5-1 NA CASSLAGTNANTGELFF TGCGCCAGCAGCTTGGCTGGGACAAACGCGAACACCGGGGAGCTGTTTTTT
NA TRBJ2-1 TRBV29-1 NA CSVPGDSYNEQFF TGCAGCGTGCCGGGGGACTCCTACAATGAGCAGTTCTTC
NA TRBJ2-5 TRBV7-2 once CASSLPGLQETQYF TGTGCCAGCAGCCTGCCGGGACTCCAAGAGACCCAGTACTTC
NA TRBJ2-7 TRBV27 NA CASMGAREQYF TGTGCCAGCATGGGCGCCCGAGAGCAGTACTTC
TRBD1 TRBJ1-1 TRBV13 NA CASSSRTGGGSTEAFF TGTGCCAGCAGCTCCCGGACAGGGGGCGGGAGCACTGAAGCTTTCTTT
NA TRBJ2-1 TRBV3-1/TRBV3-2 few CASSQGGGGYEQFF TGTGCCAGCAGCCAAGGAGGTGGAGGGTATGAGCAGTTCTTC
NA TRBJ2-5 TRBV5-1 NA CASSFRGALQETQYF TGCGCCAGCAGCTTTCGCGGGGCACTCCAAGAGACCCAGTACTTC
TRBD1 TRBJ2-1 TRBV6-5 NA CASSYVTGNEQFF TGTGCCAGCAGTTACGTGACAGGGAATGAGCAGTTCTTC
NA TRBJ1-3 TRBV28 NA CASSQRGTGNTIYF TGTGCCAGCAGCCAAAGGGGTACTGGAAACACCATATATTTT
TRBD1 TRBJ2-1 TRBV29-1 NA CSVTGVEQFF TGCAGCGTAACAGGGGTAGAGCAGTTCTTC
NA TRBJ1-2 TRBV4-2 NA CASSQDTQGDYGYTF TGTGCCAGCAGCCAAGATACACAGGGCGACTATGGCTACACCTTC
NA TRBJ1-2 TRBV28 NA CASSLFGYYGYTF TGTGCCAGCAGTTTATTTGGCTACTATGGCTACACCTTC
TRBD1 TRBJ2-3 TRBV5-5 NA CASSLDRVTDTQYF TGTGCCAGCAGCTTAGACAGGGTCACAGATACGCAGTATTTT
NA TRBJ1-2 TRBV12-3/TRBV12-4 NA CASSLGGHLGYTF TGTGCCAGCAGTTTGGGGGGGCACCTTGGCTACACCTTC